Shown below are 22 T cell receptor beta chains from a single sample sequenced in a study of beta chain features in type 1 diabetes. cDNA synthesis used the whole RNA isolate, giving expressed TCRB sequences. Here immunoSEQ multiplex PCR was the method, and the copy in TCRdb shows in-frame clones only, minus some. The sample includes nearly 250,000 clones, about 71% of them seen just once. Sequencing was performed on naive CD4+ T cells from blood. The receptors come from a man under 40 in good health.

The chain recombines TRBV30 with TRBJ2-5; D may be TRBD1 (5 bases). There are 11 residues in the CDR3. V dropped 8 bases and J dropped 5 bases, with 12 bases sitting between them. Germline lookup yields CDR1 GTSNPN and CDR2 SVGIG (reference sequence). Here the CDR3 DNA reads TGTGCCGCAGGGATGGCGGAGACCCAGTACTTC. Translating gives CAAGMAETQYF.

The genes are TRBV7-2 and TRBJ2-1; D might be TRBD2 (5 bases). Germline CDR1 and CDR2: SGHTA and FQGNSA. V was trimmed by 2 bases and J by 0 bases, leaving 11 bases between them. The CDR3 covers 16 residues. The CDR3 DNA reads as TGTGCCAGCAGCTTAAAGGTAGCGCTCTCCTACAATGAGCAGTTCTTC. Its translation is CASSLKVALSYNEQFF.

The chain combines TRBV25-1 with TRBJ2-2; D ambiguous. V gave up 4 bases and J gave up 8 bases, with 17 bases separating them. The CDR3 is 15 amino acids. Germline-derived CDR1 and CDR2 are MGHDK and SYGVNS. DNA of the CDR3: TGTGCCAGCAGTGGAGTGGGCAGGCGGATAGGGGAGCTGTTTTTT. Translated, it gives CASSGVGRRIGELFF.

V usage is TRBV30 and J usage is TRBJ1-6; D is possibly TRBD1 (5 bases). Germline values: CDR1 GTSNPN, CDR2 SVGIG (reference sequence). V lost 5 bases, J lost 9 bases, and 17 bases lay in between. The CDR3 is 14 amino acids. In nucleotides, the CDR3 is TGTGCCTGGGGGCCCCTGGACAATTCTTCACCCCTCCACTTT. The encoded protein is CAWGPLDNSSPLHF.

The gene calls are TRBV10-3 and TRBJ1-2; 9 nucleotides line up with TRBD1. The CDR3 is 15 residues long. The V segment lost 4 bases and the J segment 1 base; nucleotides outside the gene matches: 4. Germline V gene lookup returns CDR1 ENHRY and CDR2 SYGVKD. CDR3 DNA sequence: TGTGCCATCAGTGTCCGGGACAGGGTTAACTATGGCTACACCTTC. As protein: CAISVRDRVNYGYTF.

V is TRBV10-3 and J is TRBJ2-7; D is unresolved. Per germline, CDR1 ENHRY and CDR2 SYGVKD. The CDR3 is 12 amino acids. V shed 0 bases and J shed 2 bases, with 2 bases lying between them. This CDR3 reads CAISESAYEQYF. The CDR3 bases are TGTGCCATCAGTGAGTCGGCCTACGAGCAGTACTTC.

V and J are TRBV10-3 and TRBJ1-2, with a possible D match to TRBD1 (5 bases). Trimming took 6 bases from V and 7 from J, leaving 15 bases between them. This CDR3 spans 13 amino acids. CDR1 is ENHRY, CDR2 SYGVKD, per germline. The CDR3 DNA is TGTGCCATCAGCGTACAGCCAAGGGGTGGCTACACCTTC. This translates into CAISVQPRGGYTF.

The gene calls are TRBV29-1 and TRBJ2-7, with D possibly being TRBD1 (5 bases). Germline V lookup: CDR1 SQVTM, CDR2 ANQGSEA. V lost 7 bases and J lost 2, with 21 bases in between. The CDR3 covers 15 residues. The CDR3 loop reads CSGARAGSPTYEQYF. CDR3 DNA sequence: TGCAGCGGGGCCAGGGCCGGGTCGCCCACCTACGAGCAGTACTTC.

This chain connects TRBV30 to TRBJ2-7; possible D gene TRBD2, 6 bases. CDR1 GTSNPN and CDR2 SVGIG come from the germline V gene (reference sequence). V lost 7 bases and J 0 bases, leaving 10 bases between the germline ends. The CDR3 runs 12 residues. The CDR3 is CAYRGGSYEQYF. CDR3 bases: TGTGCCTACCGGGGAGGCTCCTACGAGCAGTACTTC.

The V and J genes are TRBV11-3 and TRBJ1-1; D not certain. Between the trimmed V and J ends, which lost 1 base and 1 base, there was a span of 4 bases. The CDR3 totals 13 residues. The germline CDR1 and CDR2 sequences are SGHNT and YENEEA. CDR3 sequence (DNA): TGTGCCAGCAGCTTAGCTGGGAACACTGAAGCTTTCTTT. Its protein product is CASSLAGNTEAFF.

The chain employs TRBV15 and TRBJ2-3; 7 bases agree with TRBD2. The CDR3 spans 15 residues. CDR1 LNHNV and CDR2 YYDKDF come from the germline V gene (reference sequence). The junction had 7 bases not matched to a gene; V was cut back by 3 bases and J by 4 bases. CDR3 in DNA: TGTGCCACCAGCAGGGGAACTAGCGTCCCAGATACGCAGTATTTT. Translation gives CATSRGTSVPDTQYF.

The gene calls are TRBV13 and TRBJ2-7, with 8 bases aligning to TRBD1. Germline V CDR1 and CDR2: PRHDT, FYEKMQ (reference sequence). The CDR3 is 15 amino acids. The junction had 13 bases not matched to a gene; V was cut back by 4 bases and J by 8 bases. CDR3 sequence (DNA): TGTGCCAGCAGCTCCTCAGGGGGCTCGGGCGCGCAGCAGTACTTC. Residues: CASSSSGGSGAQQYF.

This rearrangement joins TRBV29-1 to TRBJ2-1; D ambiguous. The CDR3 consists of 15 residues. CDR1 and CDR2 from the germline V gene are SQVTM and ANQGSEA. Trimming took 0 bases from V and 7 from J, leaving 16 bases between them. In DNA, the CDR3 is TGCAGCGTTGAAGATCCTGGACGATCAGAAAATGAGCAGTTCTTC. Its protein is CSVEDPGRSENEQFF.

The chain is built from TRBV20-1 and TRBJ1-2; D unresolved. This CDR3 has 9 residues. Germline V gives CDR1 DFQATT, CDR2 SNEGSKA (reference sequence). V shed 4 bases and J shed 3 bases, with 0 bases lying between them. This CDR3 reads CSANYGYTF. The CDR3 DNA is TGCAGTGCTAACTATGGCTACACCTTC.

The V gene is TRBV10-3, the J gene TRBJ2-1; D is perhaps TRBD1 or TRBD2 (6 bases each). The germline V and J ends were trimmed by 6 bases and 1 base, with 16 bases remaining between them. This CDR3 comprises 16 residues. CDR1 ENHRY and CDR2 SYGVKD come from the germline V gene. The CDR3 protein is CAISPRGGTSYNEQFF. The CDR3 region has the DNA TGTGCCATCAGCCCCAGGGGAGGAACGTCCTACAATGAGCAGTTCTTC.

The V call is TRBV29-1, the J call TRBJ2-6; no firm D call. CDR1 is SQVTM and CDR2 is ANQGSEA in the germline V gene. The ends were cut back, 6 bases at V and 0 bases at J, with 9 bases in the middle. The CDR3 is 14 residues long. The DNA of the CDR3 is TGCAGCGTCCGTCTCCTCTCTGGGGCCAACGTCCTGACTTTC. Translated, it gives CSVRLLSGANVLTF.

This chain uses TRBV15 with TRBJ2-7, with 10 bases identical to TRBD2. Per germline, CDR1 LNHNV and CDR2 YYDKDF (reference sequence). With 5 bases clipped from V and 3 bases from J, the junction kept 10 bases outside the gene matches. The CDR3 totals 16 residues. Written as DNA, the CDR3 is TGTGCCACCAGCGGGGAAAAGCTAGCGGGAGTCTACGAGCAGTACTTC. Amino acids: CATSGEKLAGVYEQYF.

To note about this clone: This CDR3 is also generated by other DNA sequences in the sample. The chain links TRBV30 to TRBJ2-5; no clear D gene. The CDR3 sequence is 11 residues long. Trimming shortened V by 2 bases and J by 5 bases, and 6 bases separated the two germline ends. The germline V gene encodes CDR1 GTSNPN and CDR2 SVGIG (reference sequence). Here the CDR3 reads CAWSPRETQYF. CDR3 sequence (DNA): TGTGCCTGGAGTCCCAGGGAGACCCAGTACTTC.

V is TRBV30 and J is TRBJ1-1; 8 nucleotides align to TRBD1. CDR1 is GTSNPN, CDR2 SVGIG, per germline (reference sequence). V lost 3 bases, J lost 6 bases, and 6 bases stayed unmatched. This CDR3 is built from 13 residues. CDR3 bases: TGTGCCTGGAGCCGCGACAGGGGCGCTGAAGCTTTCTTT. Translation gives CAWSRDRGAEAFF.

The chain carries TRBV7-9 and TRBJ2-3, with a tentative D call TRBD2 (6 bases). This CDR3 is built from 14 residues. Between the trimmed V and J ends, which lost 5 bases and 0 bases, there was a span of 9 bases. Germline V gene sequence: CDR1 SEHNR, CDR2 FQNEAQ (reference sequence). CDR3 residues: CASSAGLSTDTQYF. CDR3 sequence (DNA): TGTGCCAGCAGCGCGGGACTTAGCACAGATACGCAGTATTTT.

This clone was seen a single time. The V call is TRBV9, the J call TRBJ1-1; D is uncertain. Per germline, CDR1 SGDLS and CDR2 YYNGEE. V was pared by 4 bases and J by 3 bases, with 10 bases between. The CDR3 is 13 amino acids. The CDR3 reads CASSIDTYTEAFF. The CDR3 bases are TGTGCCAGCAGCATCGACACGTACACTGAAGCTTTCTTT. Together with reference TRBV9 and TRBJ1-1, the CDR3 gives the full variable domain: DSGVTQTPKHLITATGQRVTLRCSPRSGDLSVYWYQQSLDQGLQFLIQYYNGEERAKGNILERFSAQQFPDLHSELNLSSLELGDSALYFCASSIDTYTEAFFGQGTRLTVV.

The chain recombines TRBV30 with TRBJ2-7; D remains ambiguous. The CDR3 loop spans 14 amino acids. Trimming took 0 bases from V and 2 from J, leaving 11 bases between them. Germline V CDR1 and CDR2: GTSNPN, SVGIG (reference sequence). The CDR3 DNA is TGTGCCTGGAGTGTACCCGGGCATGCCTACGAGCAGTACTTC. This codes for CAWSVPGHAYEQYF. Full variable domain (rest looked up from reference TRBV30 and TRBJ2-7): SQTIHQWPATLVQPVGSPLSLECTVEGTSNPNLYWYRQAAGRGLQLLFYSVGIGQISSEVPQNLSASRPQDRQFILSSKKLLLSDSGFYLCAWSVPGHAYEQYFGPGTRLTVT.